The T cell receptor (beta chain) under discussion was sequenced for a study of blood T cells in healthy people across ages. Regarding this clonotype: At one of its ends the junction is not consistent with the germline gene, which may arise from a read error.

Germline loops: CDR1 SGHTA, CDR2 FQGNSA. This CDR3 has 13 amino acids. A second roughly 6 to 11 cycle PCR used barcoded and J-beta primers. TCRdb re-analysed the 5' RACE reads in MiXCR, keeping a single row per CDR3 protein. The sample carries about 1,500,000 distinct CDR3 sequences, 28% recorded once. V is TRBV7-2 and J is TRBJ1-1; D unclear. The sample was blood. The receptor was derived from a woman aged 25-40 years in good health. The CDR3 protein is CAGSLAKGFEAFF. CDR3 sequence (DNA): TGTGCCGGCAGCTTAGCGAAAGGGTTTGAAGCTTTCTTT.